The following is a TCR beta chain sequence with its context. Its specificity is unknown. CDR3 length: 14 amino acids. The V end was cut by 5 bases, the J end by 5 bases, with 13 bases between. Germline values: CDR1 MNHEY, CDR2 SVGAGI. This sample was included in a study of cytomegalovirus exposure and HLA in healthy donors. Primers for the PCR totalled 60 Vbeta and 13 Jbeta. The assay was immunoSEQ multiplex PCR, and TCRdb's table has in-frame clones only and misses some. The table lists more than 130,000 clones, roughly three quarters of them singletons, with 4.9% in the top ten. Study results and caveats: It is likely that the observed cluster of highly shared sequence variants was a sequencing artifact. Presence/absence analyses assumed roughly uniform sequencing depth across donors, which may not hold.

This sequence originates from a woman aged 45-60 years in good health and CMV-seronegative. V usage is TRBV6-5 and J usage is TRBJ2-1; D is undetermined. The sequenced sample was PBMCs. CDR3: CASSLTSVDNEQFF. The CDR3 DNA reads TGTGCCAGCAGTCTCACCAGTGTGGACAATGAGCAGTTCTTC.